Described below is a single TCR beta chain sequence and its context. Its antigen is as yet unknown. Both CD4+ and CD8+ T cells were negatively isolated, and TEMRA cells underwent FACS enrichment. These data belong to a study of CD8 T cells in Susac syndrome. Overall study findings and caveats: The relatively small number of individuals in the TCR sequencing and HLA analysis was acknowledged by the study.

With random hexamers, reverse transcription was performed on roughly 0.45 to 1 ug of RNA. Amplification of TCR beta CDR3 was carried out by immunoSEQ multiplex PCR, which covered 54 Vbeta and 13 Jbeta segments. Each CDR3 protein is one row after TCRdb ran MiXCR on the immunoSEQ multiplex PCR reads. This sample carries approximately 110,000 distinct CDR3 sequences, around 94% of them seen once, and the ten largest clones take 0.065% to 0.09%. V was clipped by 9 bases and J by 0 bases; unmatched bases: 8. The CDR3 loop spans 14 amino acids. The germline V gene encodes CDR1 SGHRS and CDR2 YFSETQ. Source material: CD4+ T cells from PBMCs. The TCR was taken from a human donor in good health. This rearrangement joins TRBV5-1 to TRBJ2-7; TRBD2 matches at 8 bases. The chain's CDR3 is CANMTSAHSYEQYF. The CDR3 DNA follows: TGCGCCAACATGACTAGCGCACACTCCTACGAGCAGTACTTC.